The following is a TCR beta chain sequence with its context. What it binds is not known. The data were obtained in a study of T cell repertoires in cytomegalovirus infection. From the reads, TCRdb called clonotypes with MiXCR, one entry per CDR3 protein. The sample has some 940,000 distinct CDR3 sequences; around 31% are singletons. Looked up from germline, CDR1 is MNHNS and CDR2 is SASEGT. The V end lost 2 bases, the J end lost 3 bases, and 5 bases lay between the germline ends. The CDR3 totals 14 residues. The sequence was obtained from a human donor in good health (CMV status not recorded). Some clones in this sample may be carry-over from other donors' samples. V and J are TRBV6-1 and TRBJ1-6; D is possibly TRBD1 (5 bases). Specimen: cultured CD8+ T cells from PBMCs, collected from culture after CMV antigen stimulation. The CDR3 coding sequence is TGTGCCAGCAGTGAAAGGGGCTATAATTCACCCCTCCACTTT. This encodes CASSERGYNSPLHF.